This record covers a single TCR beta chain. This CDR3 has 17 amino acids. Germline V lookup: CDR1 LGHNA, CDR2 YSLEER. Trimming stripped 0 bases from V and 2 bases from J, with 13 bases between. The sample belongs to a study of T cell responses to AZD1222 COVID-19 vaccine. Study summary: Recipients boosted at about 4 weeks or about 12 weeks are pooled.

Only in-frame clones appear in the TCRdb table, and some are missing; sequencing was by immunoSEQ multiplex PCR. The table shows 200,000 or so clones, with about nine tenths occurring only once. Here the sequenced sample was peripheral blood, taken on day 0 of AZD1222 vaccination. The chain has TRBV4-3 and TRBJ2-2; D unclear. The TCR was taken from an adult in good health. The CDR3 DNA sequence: TGCGCCAGCAGCCAAGATGTAAGGGCAGAAAACACCGGGGAGCTGTTTTTT. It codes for CASSQDVRAENTGELFF.